These 13 T cell receptor beta chains were all obtained from the same sample, sequenced in a study of cytomegalovirus exposure and HLA in healthy donors. The data were produced by immunoSEQ multiplex PCR, yet TCRdb's version contains in-frame clones alone and is incomplete. Of 150,000 to 200,000 clones in the sample, roughly 84% were seen once. Sequencing was performed on PBMCs. All receptors come from a man in his thirties or forties in good health and CMV-seropositive.

The rearrangement joins TRBV4-3 to TRBJ2-1; TRBD2 matches at 9 bases. This CDR3 is 17 amino acids long. With 0 bases clipped from V and 6 bases from J, the junction kept 9 bases outside the gene matches. CDR1 LGHNA and CDR2 YSLEER come from the germline V gene. DNA of the CDR3: TGCGCCAGCAGCCAAGATCGGGGCGGGGGGGCCATCAATGAGCAGTTCTTC. This translates into CASSQDRGGGAINEQFF.

The chain links TRBV6-5 to TRBJ2-1; 7 bases align to TRBD1. This CDR3 has 15 amino acids. Looked up from germline, CDR1 is MNHEY and CDR2 is SVGAGI. The J segment lost 1 base and the V segment lost 0 bases, leaving 0 bases of the junction unmatched. The CDR3 coding sequence is TGTGCCAGCAGTTACTCGGGACAGTCCTACAATGAGCAGTTCTTC. This codes for CASSYSGQSYNEQFF.

This sequence joins TRBV6-1 and TRBJ2-3; 10 bases align to TRBD2. The ends lost 6 bases at V and 1 base at J; junction bases unmatched: 1. The CDR3 extends over 14 amino acids. The germline V gene encodes CDR1 MNHNS and CDR2 SASEGT. The CDR3 region is CASSLAGGTDTQYF. The CDR3 DNA reads as TGTGCCAGCAGCCTAGCGGGGGGCACAGATACGCAGTATTTT.

This chain links TRBV30 with TRBJ2-3, with D hard to call. Germline CDR1 is GTSNPN and CDR2 is SVGIG (reference sequence). The CDR3 runs to 11 residues. V lost 0 bases and J 6 bases, leaving 4 bases between the germline ends. The chain's CDR3 is CAWSVGDTQYF. CDR3 nucleotide sequence: TGTGCCTGGAGTGTCGGGGATACGCAGTATTTT.

This clone was observed a handful of times. This chain's CDR3 is CSVGPGLAGSDTQYF. The CDR3 DNA follows: TGCAGCGTGGGACCGGGACTAGCGGGGTCTGATACGCAGTATTTT. The rearrangement joins TRBV29-1 to TRBJ2-3; 13 nucleotides align to TRBD2. The CDR3 consists of 15 residues. J lost 6 bases, V lost 6 bases, and 9 bases had no gene match. Germline V gene sequence: CDR1 SQVTM, CDR2 ANQGSEA.

This clone has just one count. The chain links TRBV5-1 to TRBJ2-2, with D possibly matching TRBD2 (6 bases). Germline values: CDR1 SGHRS, CDR2 YFSETQ. The CDR3 sequence is 14 residues long. The germline V and J ends were trimmed by 2 bases and 6 bases, with 11 bases remaining between them. The CDR3 DNA reads TGCGCCAGCAGCTTAACTAGCCTGGCCGGGGAGCTGTTTTTT. It encodes CASSLTSLAGELFF.

The V call is TRBV2, the J call TRBJ1-2; D perhaps matches TRBD1 (5 bases). Germline lookup yields CDR1 SNHLY and CDR2 FYNNEI. Deletions cut 7 bases from V and 8 bases from J, with 23 bases between. The CDR3 consists of 15 residues. This CDR3 is CASKTVDSTMEGYTF. The CDR3 DNA reads TGTGCCAGCAAAACGGTAGACAGCACTATGGAGGGCTACACCTTC.

J is TRBJ1-2 and V is TRBV4-3; perhaps TRBD1 as D (6 bases). CDR3 length equals 14 residues. Trimming cost V 3 bases and J 13 bases, with 21 bases left between them. Per the germline V gene, CDR1 is LGHNA and CDR2 is YSLEER. In DNA, the CDR3 is TGCGCCAGCAGCCATTCAGAAGGGCAGGGGATCTCCACCTTC. Translated, it gives CASSHSEGQGISTF.

This clone has a count of ten or more. The chain joins TRBV5-1 to TRBJ2-1; 12 nucleotides agree with TRBD2. CDR1 and CDR2 (germline): SGHRS, YFSETQ. The CDR3 covers 16 residues. Losses at the gene ends were 0 bases for V and 3 bases for J; bases not matched to a gene: 1. The DNA of the CDR3 is TGCGCCAGCAGCTTGGGGACTAGCGGGATCTACAATGAGCAGTTCTTC. Residues: CASSLGTSGIYNEQFF. The full variable domain, with the rest looked up from reference TRBV5-1 and TRBJ2-1, is KAGVTQTPRYLIKTRGQQVTLSCSPISGHRSVSWYQQTPGQGLQFLFEYFSETQRNKGNFPGRFSGRQFSNSRSEMNVSTLELGDSALYLCASSLGTSGIYNEQFFGPGTRLTVL.

The CDR3 nucleotides are TGCGCCAGCAGCCAAGACCCGGCTGGAGGGAAAGCTTTCTTT. Translation gives CASSQDPAGGKAFF. This chain uses TRBV4-3 with TRBJ1-1; D is unclear. CDR3 size: 14 residues. The V and J ends lost 0 bases and 9 bases respectively, with 14 bases between them. Per germline, CDR1 LGHNA and CDR2 YSLEER.

The chain joins TRBV19 to TRBJ2-7; TRBD1 aligns across 9 bases. The CDR3 sequence is 15 residues long. V was pared by 2 bases and J by 3 bases, with 5 bases of the junction left unmatched. Germline V CDR1 and CDR2: LNHDA, SQIVND (reference sequence). CDR3 nucleotide sequence: TGTGCCAGTAGTATAAGACAGGGGGATCACTACGAGCAGTACTTC. Translating it yields CASSIRQGDHYEQYF. Variable domain in full (rest from reference TRBV19 and TRBJ2-7): DGGITQSPKYLFRKEGQNVTLSCEQNLNHDAMYWYRQDPGQGLRLIYYSQIVNDFQKGDIAEGYSVSREKKESFPLTVTSAQKNPTAFYLCASSIRQGDHYEQYFGPGTRLTVT.

CDR3 sequence reads: CASSTSNTEAFF. CDR3 nucleotide sequence: TGTGCCAGCAGCACTTCCAACACTGAAGCTTTCTTT. The chain employs TRBV6-6 and TRBJ1-1, with D hard to call. The CDR3 is 12 residues long. V lost 6 bases and J lost 2, with 7 bases in between. Per the germline V gene, CDR1 is MNHNY and CDR2 is SVGAGI (reference sequence).

The J gene is TRBJ2-3, the V gene TRBV10-3; the match to TRBD2 covers 11 bases. V shed 5 bases and J 1 base; nucleotides not matched to a gene: 2. The CDR3 is 15 amino acids. Germline CDR1 reads ENHRY; CDR2 reads SYGVKD. As DNA, the CDR3 is TGTGCCATCAGTCCACTAGCGGGGGGCACAGATACGCAGTATTTT. Protein sequence: CAISPLAGGTDTQYF.